The entry that follows covers one TCR beta chain sequence. Antigen specificity is unknown. This sample stems from a study of T cells after posttransplantation cyclophosphamide. The study, taken as a whole, reports: TRB overlap between skin or GI tissue T cells and blood was limited. TRB clonality was highly associated with recipient CMV seropositivity and reactivation.

The CDR3 is 18 residues long. CDR1 and CDR2 from the germline V gene are PRHDT and FYEKMQ (reference sequence). V lost 3 bases and J lost 2; bases outside the gene matches: 13. The protocol was immunoSEQ multiplex PCR, while the TCRdb copy is restricted to in-frame clones and leaves out a portion. The table lists about 6,500 clones, 60% to 80% of them singletons. Busulfan-fludarabine conditioning, marrow transplant, and cyclophosphamide on days +3 and +4 were administered. The chain recombines TRBV13 with TRBJ2-1; 7 bases agree with TRBD1. The receptor's source is a male patient aged 30 to 39 who received an allogeneic stem cell transplant from a related donor, was CMV-positive, and had acute GVHD only. Some T cells could come from the graft donor. Source: PBMCs, taken 1,400 to 1,500 days after allogeneic stem cell transplant with posttransplant cyclophosphamide. CDR3 region: CASSFPREGGSTYNEQFF. CDR3 nucleotides: TGTGCCAGCAGCTTCCCCCGGGAAGGGGGCAGCACCTACAATGAGCAGTTCTTC.